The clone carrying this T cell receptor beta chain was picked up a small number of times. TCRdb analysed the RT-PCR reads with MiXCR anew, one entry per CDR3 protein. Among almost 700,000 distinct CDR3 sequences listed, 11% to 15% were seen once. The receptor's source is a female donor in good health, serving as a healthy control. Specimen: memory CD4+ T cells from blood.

The CDR3 DNA sequence: TGTGCCACCAGTGACTCTGACAGGGGGCCCGGGAACACTGAAGCTTTCTTT. This translates into CATSDSDRGPGNTEAFF. This chain joins TRBV24-1 and TRBJ1-1; 10 positions match TRBD1. V shed 4 bases and J 1 base; nucleotides not matched to a gene: 8. CDR3 length: 17 amino acids. CDR1 and CDR2 (germline): KGHDR, SFDVKD.